This TCR beta chain was retrieved from a study of OX40 agonist ivuxolimab in advanced cancers. The overall study: Patient treatment consisted of intravenous ivuxolimab administration every 2 weeks at 0.01 to 10 mg/kg.

This CDR3 spans 14 amino acids. Germline V gives CDR1 SGHAT, CDR2 FQNNGV. V shed 1 base and J 6 bases; nucleotides not matched to a gene: 0. TCRdb's table, derived via immunoSEQ multiplex PCR, lists solely in-frame clones and lacks some. The table lists fewer than 60,000 clones, 85% of them singletons. Comment on this clone: Its antigen is not known.

Samples of blood were obtained at baseline, on cycle 4 day 1, and on cycle 7 day 1. General study results and limits: At 0.1-3.0 mg/kg, partial responders had clonal expansion among the lowest observed.

Sequencing was performed on CD4+ or CD8+ T cells sorted from blood, taken in a trial of the OX40 agonist ivuxolimab. This TCR was sampled from an adult with an advanced solid tumor such as melanoma, head and neck, liver or kidney cancer. The chain links TRBV11-2 to TRBJ1-2, with TRBD1 matching 12 bases. CDR3 sequence: CASSLGDRGHGYTF. The CDR3 region has the DNA TGTGCCAGCAGCTTAGGGGACAGGGGGCATGGCTACACCTTC.